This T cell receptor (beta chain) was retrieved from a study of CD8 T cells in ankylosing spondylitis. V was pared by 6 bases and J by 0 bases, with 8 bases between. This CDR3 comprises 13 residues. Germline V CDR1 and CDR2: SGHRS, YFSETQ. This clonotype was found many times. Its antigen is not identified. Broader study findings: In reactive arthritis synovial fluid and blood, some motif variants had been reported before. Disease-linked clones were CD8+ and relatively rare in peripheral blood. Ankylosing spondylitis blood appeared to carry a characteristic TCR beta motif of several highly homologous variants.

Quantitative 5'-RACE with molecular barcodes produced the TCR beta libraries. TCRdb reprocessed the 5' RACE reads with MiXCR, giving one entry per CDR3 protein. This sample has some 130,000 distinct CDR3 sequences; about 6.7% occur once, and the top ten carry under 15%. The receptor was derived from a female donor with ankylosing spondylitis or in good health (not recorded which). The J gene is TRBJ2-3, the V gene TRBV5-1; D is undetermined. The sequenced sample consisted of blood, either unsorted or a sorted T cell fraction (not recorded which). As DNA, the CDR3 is TGCGCCAGCAATCGCGTTAGCACAGATACGCAGTATTTT. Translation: CASNRVSTDTQYF. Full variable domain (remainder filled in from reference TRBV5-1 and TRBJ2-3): KAGVTQTPRYLIKTRGQQVTLSCSPISGHRSVSWYQQTPGQGLQFLFEYFSETQRNKGNFPGRFSGRQFSNSRSEMNVSTLELGDSALYLCASNRVSTDTQYFGPGTRLTVL.